These 14 T cell receptor beta chains were sequenced from one sample in a study of blood T cell repertoires in COVID-19. Data came from immunoSEQ multiplex PCR; TCRdb stores just in-frame clones and leaves some out. This table has hundreds of thousands of clones, around 90% appearing once. Source material: PBMCs or T cells enriched from blood (not recorded which). These receptors were collected from a woman aged 60-70 years in a cohort exposed to, infected with or recovered from COVID-19 (not recorded which).

The J gene is TRBJ2-7, the V gene TRBV27, with 8 positions matching TRBD1. V trimming: 7 bases; J trimming: 2 bases; junction bases outside the gene matches: 10. This CDR3 contains 15 residues. The germline gives CDR1 MNHEY, CDR2 SMNVEV (reference sequence). The CDR3 nucleotides read TGTGCCAGCAACTCAGTGAAGACAGGGGCCTACGAGCAGTACTTC. Translation gives CASNSVKTGAYEQYF.

This chain uses TRBV14 with TRBJ1-6; D not resolved. The CDR3 is made up of 15 amino acids. Trimming left V 0 bases short and J 6 bases short, with 9 bases between. Germline-derived CDR1 and CDR2 are SGHDN and FVKESK. As DNA, the CDR3 is TGTGCCAGCAGCCAAGATAGCCAAATTAATTCACCCCTCCACTTT. The encoded protein is CASSQDSQINSPLHF.

The J gene is TRBJ2-7, the V gene TRBV7-2; 16 nucleotides agree with TRBD2. The V segment lost 6 bases and the J segment 6 bases; nucleotides outside the gene matches: 11. This CDR3 has 17 amino acids. CDR1 is SGHTA, CDR2 FQGNSA, per germline. CDR3 loop: CASSAPGLAGGLGEQYF. The DNA for the CDR3 is TGTGCCAGCAGTGCCCCGGGACTAGCGGGAGGGCTGGGCGAGCAGTACTTC. Complete variable domain (other parts from reference TRBV7-2 and TRBJ2-7): GAGVSQSPSNKVTEKGKDVELRCDPISGHTALYWYRQSLGQGLEFLIYFQGNSAPDKSGLPSDRFSAERTGGSVSTLTIQRTQQEDSAVYLCASSAPGLAGGLGEQYFGPGTRLTVT.

The CDR3 sequence: CATSETTSGGRNEQFF. CDR3 bases: TGTGCCACCAGTGAAACTACTAGCGGGGGCAGGAATGAGCAGTTCTTC. The chain links TRBV24-1 to TRBJ2-1; TRBD2 aligns across 11 bases. This CDR3 has 16 amino acids. V was clipped by 4 bases and J by 7 bases; unmatched bases: 8. The germline CDR1 and CDR2 sequences are KGHDR and SFDVKD.

The chain links TRBV11-3 to TRBJ1-5; 7 nucleotides line up with TRBD1. Per the germline V gene, CDR1 is SGHNT and CDR2 is YENEEA. With V trimmed by 6 bases and J by 3 bases, 14 bases remained unmatched. CDR3 size: 17 residues. The CDR3 region has the DNA TGTGCCAGCAGGAGGTCGTGGCAGGGGGTAGACAATCAGCCCCAGCATTTT. Its protein product is CASRRSWQGVDNQPQHF.

This clone has a handful of counts. The J gene is TRBJ1-2, the V gene TRBV13, with TRBD1 matching over 8 bases. Trimming at V came to 0 bases and at J to 4 bases, leaving 4 bases not matched to a gene. CDR1 PRHDT and CDR2 FYEKMQ come from the germline V gene (reference sequence). This CDR3 contains 15 residues. CDR3: CASSLGETGVYGYTF. The CDR3 region has the DNA TGTGCCAGCAGCTTAGGTGAGACAGGGGTCTATGGCTACACCTTC.

This chain joins TRBV2 and TRBJ2-7, with 13 positions matching TRBD2. Looked up from germline, CDR1 is SNHLY and CDR2 is FYNNEI. Trimming removed 6 bases from V and 3 bases from J; junction bases left unmatched: 5. The CDR3 covers 15 residues. In DNA, the CDR3 is TGTGCCAGCAGAGAACTAGCGGGAGGGAACTACGAGCAGTACTTC. Protein sequence: CASRELAGGNYEQYF.

This clone was detected a few times. The chain has TRBV20-1 and TRBJ2-7; 12 positions match TRBD2. The CDR3 contains 16 residues. Unmatched junction bases numbered 10, after V lost 3 bases and J lost 4 bases. The germline V gene has CDR1 DFQATT and CDR2 SNEGSKA (reference sequence). The CDR3 sequence: CSASISLAGGGYEQYF. CDR3 DNA sequence: TGCAGTGCTAGTATAAGTCTAGCGGGAGGGGGGTACGAGCAGTACTTC.

A single count supports this clone. CDR3 coding DNA: TGTGCCAGCAGCCAAGGGGGACAAAATAATTCACCCCTCCACTTT. Protein sequence: CASSQGGQNNSPLHF. The rearrangement uses TRBV3-1 (or the pseudogene TRBV3-2) and TRBJ1-6; weak D call: TRBD1 (6 bases). CDR3 length: 15 amino acids. The V end was cut by 1 base, the J end by 5 bases, with 9 bases between. Germline V gives CDR1 LGHDT, CDR2 YNNKEL (reference sequence).

The V and J genes are TRBV6-5 and TRBJ2-7; unclear D gene. V dropped 2 bases and J dropped 2 bases, with 13 bases sitting between them. Germline V gene sequence: CDR1 MNHEY, CDR2 SVGAGI. The CDR3 runs 15 residues. CDR3 bases: TGTGCCAGCAGTTACGGGCACATGAACACCTACGAGCAGTACTTC. This encodes CASSYGHMNTYEQYF.

V is TRBV10-2 and J is TRBJ2-1; the D gene is possibly TRBD2 (6 bases). Germline V gives CDR1 WSHSY, CDR2 SAAADI. Deletions cut 6 bases from V and 0 bases from J, with 12 bases between. The CDR3 is made up of 15 amino acids. This chain's CDR3 is CASSPNSGSYNEQFF. The CDR3 DNA sequence: TGCGCCAGCAGCCCCAATAGCGGCTCCTACAATGAGCAGTTCTTC.

The rearrangement links TRBV19 to TRBJ1-1; 7 bases fit TRBD1. This CDR3 comprises 16 residues. V was pared by 4 bases and J by 0 bases, with 8 bases of the junction left unmatched. Germline assignment: CDR1 LNHDA and CDR2 SQIVND (reference sequence). CDR3: CASSTIQGWMNTEAFF. CDR3 DNA sequence: TGTGCCAGTAGTACAATACAGGGGTGGATGAACACTGAAGCTTTCTTT. Filled out from reference TRBV19 and TRBJ1-1, the complete variable domain reads DGGITQSPKYLFRKEGQNVTLSCEQNLNHDAMYWYRQDPGQGLRLIYYSQIVNDFQKGDIAEGYSVSREKKESFPLTVTSAQKNPTAFYLCASSTIQGWMNTEAFFGQGTRLTVV.

The CDR3 loop is CASSLDNGQPQHF. CDR3 bases: TGTGCCAGCAGTTTGGATAACGGGCAGCCCCAGCATTTT. This chain links TRBV28 with TRBJ1-5; D is unclear. CDR3 size: 13 residues. V was trimmed by 3 bases and J by 7 bases, leaving 10 bases between them. In germline, CDR1 is MDHEN, CDR2 SYDVKM.

The genes are TRBV2 and TRBJ1-2; D may be TRBD1 (5 bases). V dropped 5 bases and J dropped 5 bases, with 9 bases sitting between them. Germline V lookup: CDR1 SNHLY, CDR2 FYNNEI. The CDR3 sequence is 12 residues long. CDR3 DNA sequence: TGTGCCAGCAGTCCAGCAGGGTATGGCTACACCTTC. Residues: CASSPAGYGYTF.